This is a list of T cell receptor beta chains from one sample in a study of blood T cell repertoires in COVID-19. Sequencing was performed with immunoSEQ multiplex PCR; in TCRdb, only in-frame clones are kept and a portion is missing. The profile shows almost 200,000 clones, around 89% of them singletons. Input material: PBMCs or T cells enriched from blood (not recorded which). Receptors were obtained from a woman aged 18-29 years who had recovered from COVID-19. Each CDR3 is given with its conserved first and last residue.

v_call	j_call	cdr3_aa
TRBV3-1/TRBV3-2	TRBJ2-1	CASSSPYEQFF
TRBV10-3	TRBJ1-2	CAIRITTGRRGGEDSGYTF
TRBV6-5	TRBJ1-5	CASSIGGGNQPQHF
TRBV6-5	TRBJ2-1	CASSPRGGAYNEQFF
TRBV28	TRBJ1-2	CASSFVRGYYGYTF
TRBV30	TRBJ2-5	CAWSVGGRETQYF
TRBV3-1/TRBV3-2	TRBJ1-6	CASSPTGGTGGNSPLHF
TRBV9	TRBJ1-5	CASSEGAGLGPQHF
TRBV5-1	TRBJ1-1	CASSPGQGGRNTEAFF
TRBV5-1	TRBJ1-1	CASSFAPQGQGNTEAFF
TRBV7-2	TRBJ2-2	CASSSHLLTGAGPTGELFF
TRBV28	TRBJ2-7	CASRITQGNTYEQYF
TRBV5-1	TRBJ2-1	CASSLGPRNAYNEQFF
TRBV11-2	TRBJ1-2	CASSFPGTGFNGYTF
TRBV24-1	TRBJ2-3	CATSEMGLTDTQYF
TRBV29-1	TRBJ1-1	CSVERSVRNTEAFF
TRBV27	TRBJ1-1	CASKRDSNEAFF
TRBV6-4	TRBJ1-5	CASSEPLDRGPKNQPQHF
TRBV7-9	TRBJ1-1	CASSLTENTEAFF
TRBV28	TRBJ1-3	CASSPSHRGNTIYF
TRBV9	TRBJ2-3	CASSVRLDNTDTQYF
TRBV28	TRBJ2-3	CASSRTGWATDTQYF
TRBV10-1	TRBJ2-1	CASSEVLYNEQFF